This T cell receptor (beta chain) came from a study of cytomegalovirus exposure and HLA in healthy donors. PCR employed 60 Vbeta and 13 Jbeta primers. Produced via immunoSEQ multiplex PCR; TCRdb's table is partial and in-frame only. Here the sample spans about 190,000 clones, about nine tenths being singletons. The CDR3 extends over 16 amino acids. V was pared by 8 bases and J by 8 bases, with 17 bases of the junction left unmatched. Germline-derived CDR1 and CDR2 are MDHEN and SYDVKM. Material: PBMCs. This clonotype was obtained from a man younger than 40 in good health and CMV-seronegative. The chain carries TRBV28 and TRBJ2-1; 8 bases align to TRBD2. The CDR3 reads CASSLGAYGGADEQFF. CDR3 coding DNA: TGTGCCAGCTCCCTCGGGGCCTACGGGGGGGCCGATGAGCAGTTCTTC.